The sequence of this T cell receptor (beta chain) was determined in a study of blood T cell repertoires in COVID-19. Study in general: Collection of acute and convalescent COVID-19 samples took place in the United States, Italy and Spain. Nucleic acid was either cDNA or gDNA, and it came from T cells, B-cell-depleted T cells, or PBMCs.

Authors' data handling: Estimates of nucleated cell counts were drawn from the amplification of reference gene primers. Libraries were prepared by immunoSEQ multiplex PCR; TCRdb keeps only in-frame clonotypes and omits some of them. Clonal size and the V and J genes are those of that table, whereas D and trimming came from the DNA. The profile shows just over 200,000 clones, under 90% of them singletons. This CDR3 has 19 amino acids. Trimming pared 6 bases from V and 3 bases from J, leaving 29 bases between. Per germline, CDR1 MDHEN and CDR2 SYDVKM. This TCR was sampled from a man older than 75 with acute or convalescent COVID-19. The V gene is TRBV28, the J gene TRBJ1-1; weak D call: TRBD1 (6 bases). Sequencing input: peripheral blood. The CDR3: CASRPHAGGQRGTDTEAFF. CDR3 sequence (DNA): TGTGCCAGCAGACCCCACGCGGGCGGACAGCGAGGTACGGACACTGAAGCTTTCTTT.